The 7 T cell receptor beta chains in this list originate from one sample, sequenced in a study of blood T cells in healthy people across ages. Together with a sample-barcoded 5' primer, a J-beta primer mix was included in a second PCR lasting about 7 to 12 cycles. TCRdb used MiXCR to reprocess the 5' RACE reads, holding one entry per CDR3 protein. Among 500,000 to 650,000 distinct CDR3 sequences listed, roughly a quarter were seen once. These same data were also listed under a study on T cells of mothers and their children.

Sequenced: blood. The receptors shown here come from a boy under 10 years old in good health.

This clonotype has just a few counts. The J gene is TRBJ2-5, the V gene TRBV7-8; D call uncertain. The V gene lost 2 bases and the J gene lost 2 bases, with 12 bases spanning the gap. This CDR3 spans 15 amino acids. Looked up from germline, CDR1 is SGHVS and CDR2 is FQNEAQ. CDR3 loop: CASSLQRAIQETQYF. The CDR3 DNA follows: TGTGCCAGCAGCTTACAACGGGCAATACAAGAGACCCAGTACTTC. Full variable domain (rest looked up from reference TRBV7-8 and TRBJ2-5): GAGVSQSPRYKVAKRGQDVALRCDPISGHVSLFWYQQALGQGPEFLTYFQNEAQLDKSGLPSDRFFAERPEGSVSTLKIQRTQQEDSAVYLCASSLQRAIQETQYFGPGTRLLVL.

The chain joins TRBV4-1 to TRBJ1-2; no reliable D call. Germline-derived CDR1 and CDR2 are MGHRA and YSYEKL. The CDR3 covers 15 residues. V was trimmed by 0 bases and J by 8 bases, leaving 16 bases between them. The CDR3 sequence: CASSQDRAGGGGYTF. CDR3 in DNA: TGCGCCAGCAGCCAAGATCGGGCAGGTGGAGGCGGCTACACCTTC.

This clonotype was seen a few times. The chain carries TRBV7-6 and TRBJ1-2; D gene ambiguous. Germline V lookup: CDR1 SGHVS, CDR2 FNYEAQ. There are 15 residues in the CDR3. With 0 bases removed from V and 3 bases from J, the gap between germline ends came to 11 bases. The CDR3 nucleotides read TGTGCCAGCAGCTTAGCGGGCCAACGGGACTATGGCTACACCTTC. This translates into CASSLAGQRDYGYTF.

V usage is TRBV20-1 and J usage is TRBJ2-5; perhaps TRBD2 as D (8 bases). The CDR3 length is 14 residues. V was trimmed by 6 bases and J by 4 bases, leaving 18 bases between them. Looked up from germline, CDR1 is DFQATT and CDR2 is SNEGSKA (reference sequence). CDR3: CSANTGAGGETQYF. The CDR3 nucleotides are TGCAGTGCGAATACAGGGGCGGGAGGAGAGACCCAGTACTTC.

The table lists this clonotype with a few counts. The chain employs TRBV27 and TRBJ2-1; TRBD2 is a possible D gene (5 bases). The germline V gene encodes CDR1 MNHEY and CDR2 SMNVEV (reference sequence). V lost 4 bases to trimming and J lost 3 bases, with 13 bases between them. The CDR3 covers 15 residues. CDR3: CASSSPDEGYNEQFF. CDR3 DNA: TGTGCCAGCAGTTCCCCGGATGAGGGCTACAATGAGCAGTTCTTC.

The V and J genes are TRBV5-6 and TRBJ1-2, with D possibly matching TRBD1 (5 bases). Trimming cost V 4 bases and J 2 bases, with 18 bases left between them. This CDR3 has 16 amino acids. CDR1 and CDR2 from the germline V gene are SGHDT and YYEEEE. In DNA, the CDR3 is TGTGCCAGCAGCCTAATCCGGGACCGTGGGAACTATGGCTACACCTTC. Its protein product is CASSLIRDRGNYGYTF.

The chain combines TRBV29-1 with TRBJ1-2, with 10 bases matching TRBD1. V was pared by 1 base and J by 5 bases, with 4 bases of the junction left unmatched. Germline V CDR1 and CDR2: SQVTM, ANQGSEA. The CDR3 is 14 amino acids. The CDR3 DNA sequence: TGCAGCGTTGAAGGGGGACAGGGGCTATATGGCTACACCTTC. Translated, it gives CSVEGGQGLYGYTF.